This T cell receptor (beta chain) was recorded in a study of shared clonotypes between healthy human individuals. Study findings and constraints: Sampling covered blood only; tissue repertoires likely differ. The generation probabilities recorded for non-shared clonotypes fell below those of clonotypes shared by all four donors. Approximately 5.4% of naive CD4 clonotypes were common to four donors.

Positively selected for CCR7, the CD45RO-negative cells used as naive CD8 cells excluded terminally differentiated effector memory CD45RA+ cells. Nashville, Tennessee was home to all donors, each a Caucasian adult. Deletions cut 5 bases from V and 0 bases from J, with 13 bases between. The CDR3 consists of 15 residues. The germline V gene has CDR1 SGHTA and CDR2 FQGTGA. TCRdb's table, derived via immunoSEQ multiplex PCR, lists solely in-frame clones and lacks some. Of roughly 2.1 million clones detected, 90% to 95% appear once; the ten largest clones hold approximately 1.7%. As concerns this clone: Its antigen is as yet unknown.

The chain employs TRBV7-3 and TRBJ1-1; D unclear. The receptor comes from a man aged 18 to 30 in good health. Some clones in this sample may be carry-over from other donors' samples. What was sequenced was naive CD8+ T cells from PBMCs. The chain's CDR3 is CASSDLVGLNTEAFF. In DNA form, the CDR3 reads TGTGCCAGCAGCGATCTGGTAGGGTTGAACACTGAAGCTTTCTTT.